A single sample gave rise to the 27 T cell receptor beta chains below, sequenced in a study of blood T cell repertoires in COVID-19. Measured with immunoSEQ multiplex PCR; TCRdb has only the in-frame clones, and not every one. The sample comprises some 130,000 clones, about nine tenths of which are singletons, and roughly 4.8% rests with the top ten. Material for sequencing was peripheral blood. The receptors derive from a man aged 60 to 69 with COVID-19, enrolled during active disease.

V and J are TRBV11-3 and TRBJ2-5; 11 bases align to TRBD2. The CDR3 runs 16 residues. Per germline, CDR1 SGHNT and CDR2 YENEEA. J gave up 2 bases and V 1 base, and 3 bases lay outside the gene matches. CDR3 DNA: TGTGCCAGCAGCTTAGGACTAGCGGGATCACAAGAGACCCAGTACTTC. It specifies CASSLGLAGSQETQYF.

The V gene is TRBV18, the J gene TRBJ2-7; D is ambiguous. The CDR3 is made up of 13 amino acids. The V end lost 6 bases, the J end lost 2 bases, and 11 bases lay between the germline ends. Per germline, CDR1 KGHSH and CDR2 LQKENI. The CDR3 loop is CASSLAETYEQYF. The CDR3 DNA reads as TGTGCCAGCTCCCTTGCGGAAACCTACGAGCAGTACTTC.

The chain combines TRBV2 with TRBJ2-3; TRBD2 matches 14 bases. Germline V CDR1 and CDR2: SNHLY, FYNNEI. V dropped 8 bases and J dropped 4; count of bases not matched to a gene: 11. CDR3 size: 17 residues. CDR3 sequence: CASGRRLAGGPADTQYF. DNA of the CDR3: TGTGCCAGCGGGCGGCGACTAGCGGGAGGGCCAGCAGATACGCAGTATTTT.

The rearrangement joins TRBV6-6 to TRBJ2-5; TRBD1 agrees at 7 bases. CDR3 length: 16 amino acids. With V trimmed by 2 bases and J by 5 bases, 11 bases remained unmatched. Germline CDR1 reads MNHNY; CDR2 reads SVGAGI (reference sequence). CDR3 protein: CASSYIRQGLGETQYF. The CDR3 nucleotides are TGTGCCAGCAGTTACATTAGACAGGGCTTGGGGGAGACCCAGTACTTC.

The V call is TRBV5-1, the J call TRBJ2-5; D unclear. The CDR3 spans 13 residues. The germline V gene encodes CDR1 SGHRS and CDR2 YFSETQ. Deletions cut 5 bases from V and 4 bases from J, with 12 bases between. Here the CDR3 DNA reads TGCGCCAGCAGTTTCGACTTGGGAGAGACCCAGTACTTC. Its protein is CASSFDLGETQYF. Full variable domain (rest looked up from reference TRBV5-1 and TRBJ2-5): KAGVTQTPRYLIKTRGQQVTLSCSPISGHRSVSWYQQTPGQGLQFLFEYFSETQRNKGNFPGRFSGRQFSNSRSEMNVSTLELGDSALYLCASSFDLGETQYFGPGTRLLVL.

The V gene is TRBV10-3, the J gene TRBJ2-6, with D perhaps TRBD1 (6 bases). V was cut by 8 bases and J by 2 bases, with 22 bases left in between. Germline values: CDR1 ENHRY, CDR2 SYGVKD. CDR3 length: 18 amino acids. The CDR3 loop is CAIRPGSGEGTGANVLTF. In nucleotides, the CDR3 is TGTGCCATCCGCCCCGGATCAGGGGAAGGGACTGGGGCCAACGTCCTGACTTTC.

CDR3 DNA: TGTGCCAGCAGCCTAATGGGGGGACAGACCGGGGGCACCATATATTTT. Its protein product is CASSLMGGQTGGTIYF. The chain links TRBV9 to TRBJ1-3; TRBD1 aligns across 7 bases. This CDR3 has 16 residues. With 4 bases clipped from V and 9 bases from J, the junction kept 16 bases outside the gene matches. CDR1 and CDR2 from the germline V gene are SGDLS and YYNGEE.

This chain uses TRBV5-1 with TRBJ2-3; D remains ambiguous. V lost 2 bases to trimming and J lost 4 bases, with 11 bases between them. The CDR3 length is 14 residues. The germline gives CDR1 SGHRS, CDR2 YFSETQ. CDR3: CASSLAAKADTQYF. DNA for the CDR3: TGCGCCAGCAGCTTAGCAGCGAAGGCAGATACGCAGTATTTT.

The chain is built from TRBV29-1 and TRBJ2-7, with 8 positions matching TRBD1. J lost 5 bases, V lost 7 bases, and 10 bases had no gene match. Germline assignment: CDR1 SQVTM and CDR2 ANQGSEA. This CDR3 is built from 13 residues. The CDR3 region has the DNA TGCAGCGCCGCCGAGACAGGGGCAGACGAGCAGTACTTC. It translates to CSAAETGADEQYF.

V usage is TRBV9 and J usage is TRBJ1-1, with 7 bases identical to TRBD1. Trimming removed 7 bases from V and 10 bases from J; junction bases left unmatched: 10. CDR1 is SGDLS and CDR2 is YYNGEE in the germline V gene. The CDR3 is 12 residues long. The CDR3 DNA follows: TGTGCCAGCTCCCCCTCCTCAGGGGGAGCTTTCTTT. It specifies CASSPSSGGAFF.

The gene calls are TRBV5-1 and TRBJ2-7, with D possibly TRBD2 on 6 matching bases. The ends were cut back, 4 bases at V and 3 bases at J, with 14 bases in the middle. The CDR3 is 14 amino acids. Germline lookup yields CDR1 SGHRS and CDR2 YFSETQ. The DNA for the CDR3 is TGCGCCAGCAGCCCCTCGACTAGAGGCTACGAGCAGTACTTC. Protein product: CASSPSTRGYEQYF.

The chain recombines TRBV28 with TRBJ1-1; D is perhaps TRBD1 (6 bases). The CDR3 consists of 12 residues. Germline V CDR1 and CDR2: MDHEN, SYDVKM. The ends were cut back, 5 bases at V and 10 bases at J, with 14 bases in the middle. CDR3 nucleotide sequence: TGTGCCAGCAGTGCCCAGGGGTCCCGAGCTTTCTTT. This encodes CASSAQGSRAFF.

The chain recombines TRBV5-1 with TRBJ2-7; 10 bases match TRBD2. This CDR3 contains 17 residues. In germline, CDR1 is SGHRS, CDR2 YFSETQ. J was trimmed by 1 base and V by 2 bases; bases with no gene match: 9. CDR3 sequence: CASSLGGVAGGSYEQYF. CDR3 nucleotides: TGCGCCAGCAGCTTAGGAGGAGTAGCGGGAGGTTCCTACGAGCAGTACTTC. Filled out from reference TRBV5-1 and TRBJ2-7, the complete variable domain reads KAGVTQTPRYLIKTRGQQVTLSCSPISGHRSVSWYQQTPGQGLQFLFEYFSETQRNKGNFPGRFSGRQFSNSRSEMNVSTLELGDSALYLCASSLGGVAGGSYEQYFGPGTRLTVT.

The J gene is TRBJ2-7, the V gene TRBV12-5, with D unclear. V gave up 1 base and J gave up 0 bases, with 4 bases separating them. The CDR3 spans 13 residues. From germline, CDR1 is LGHNT and CDR2 FRNRAP. CDR3 protein: CASGLDTSYEQYF. CDR3 DNA sequence: TGTGCTAGTGGTTTGGACACCTCCTACGAGCAGTACTTC.

V usage is TRBV4-1 and J usage is TRBJ1-4; D is unclear. Germline V gene lookup returns CDR1 MGHRA and CDR2 YSYEKL. This CDR3 is built from 13 residues. Trimming took 1 base from V and 5 from J, leaving 5 bases between them. For the CDR3, the DNA is TGCGCCAGCAGCCAAGTCCGGAATGAAAAACTGTTTTTT. Its protein is CASSQVRNEKLFF.

This clone appeared a single time. This rearrangement joins TRBV11-2 to TRBJ2-5, with a weak D call TRBD1 (6 bases). In germline, CDR1 is SGHAT, CDR2 FQNNGV. CDR3 length equals 12 residues. The V end lost 5 bases, the J end lost 9 bases, and 13 bases lay between the germline ends. DNA for the CDR3: TGTGCCAGCAGCACAACAGCAGGGGCCCAGTACTTC. Translating it yields CASSTTAGAQYF.

V usage is TRBV19 and J usage is TRBJ2-7; possible D gene TRBD2, 5 bases. CDR3 size: 13 residues. V lost 3 bases, J lost 6 bases, and 12 bases lay in between. Germline V gene data show CDR1 as LNHDA and CDR2 as SQIVND (reference sequence). CDR3 bases: TGTGCCAGTAGTATGAGGGTTACGGCCGAGCAGTACTTC. It yields the protein CASSMRVTAEQYF.

This rearrangement joins TRBV6-1 to TRBJ2-1, with 7 bases identical to TRBD2. Germline CDR1 is MNHNS and CDR2 is SASEGT. CDR3 length: 16 amino acids. Trimming took 4 bases from V and 0 from J; bases not matched to a gene: 6. This CDR3 reads CASSVFSGNSYNEQFF. CDR3 sequence (DNA): TGTGCCAGCAGTGTATTCAGCGGGAACTCCTACAATGAGCAGTTCTTC.

The chain couples TRBV28 to TRBJ1-1, with 11 bases that match TRBD1. Germline CDR1 is MDHEN and CDR2 is SYDVKM. This CDR3 contains 15 residues. The V gene end was trimmed by 8 bases and the J gene end by 1 base; junction bases not matched to a gene: 6. Here the CDR3 DNA reads TGTGCCAGCCAGGACAGGGGGCGCGGGAACACTGAAGCTTTCTTT. This gives the protein CASQDRGRGNTEAFF.

J is TRBJ1-2 and V is TRBV10-2; 8 bases are shared with TRBD1. Looked up from germline, CDR1 is WSHSY and CDR2 is SAAADI. The junction had 4 bases not matched to a gene; V was cut back by 5 bases and J by 2 bases. This CDR3 is built from 14 residues. The CDR3 here is CASSPTGDNYGYTF. As DNA, the CDR3 is TGCGCCAGCAGTCCGACAGGGGACAACTATGGCTACACCTTC.

The rearrangement uses TRBV19 and TRBJ2-1; 12 nucleotides match TRBD2. V lost 2 bases and J lost 7; bases outside the gene matches: 0. This CDR3 region has 14 residues. CDR1 LNHDA and CDR2 SQIVND come from the germline V gene (reference sequence). This CDR3 is CASSITSGRNEQFF. The CDR3, as DNA: TGTGCCAGTAGTATAACTAGCGGGAGGAATGAGCAGTTCTTC.

This chain uses TRBV2 with TRBJ1-5; TRBD1 aligns across 9 bases. This CDR3 spans 17 amino acids. Germline assignment: CDR1 SNHLY and CDR2 FYNNEI. V gave up 0 bases and J gave up 4 bases; unmatched junction bases: 7. In nucleotides, the CDR3 is TGTGCCAGCAGTGAAGCCGGCAGACAGGGGGATAATCAGCCCCAGCATTTT. Amino acid sequence: CASSEAGRQGDNQPQHF.

V and J are TRBV30 and TRBJ2-1; 8 bases match TRBD2. The CDR3 is 15 amino acids. Germline-derived CDR1 and CDR2 are GTSNPN and SVGIG (reference sequence). V was pared by 0 bases and J by 4 bases, with 5 bases of the junction left unmatched. The CDR3 here is CAWSVQSGSYNEQFF. For the CDR3, the DNA is TGTGCCTGGAGTGTACAGAGCGGGAGTTACAATGAGCAGTTCTTC. Complete variable domain (other parts from reference TRBV30 and TRBJ2-1): SQTIHQWPATLVQPVGSPLSLECTVEGTSNPNLYWYRQAAGRGLQLLFYSVGIGQISSEVPQNLSASRPQDRQFILSSKKLLLSDSGFYLCAWSVQSGSYNEQFFGPGTRLTVL.

The CDR3 sequence is CASSSGLAETDTQYF. CDR3 nucleotide sequence: TGTGCCAGCAGCTCGGGACTAGCTGAGACAGATACGCAGTATTTT. The rearrangement joins TRBV7-9 to TRBJ2-3, with 9 bases lining up with TRBD2. Unmatched junction bases numbered 5, after V lost 4 bases and J lost 3 bases. Germline V gene sequence: CDR1 SEHNR, CDR2 FQNEAQ (reference sequence). The CDR3 runs 15 residues.

The CDR3 sequence is CASSESTGGSGYTF. As DNA, the CDR3 is TGCGCCAGCAGTGAGTCGACCGGGGGTTCAGGCTACACCTTC. The chain couples TRBV10-1 to TRBJ1-2; a weak D match, TRBD1 (5 bases). The CDR3 totals 14 residues. The germline V and J ends were trimmed by 0 bases and 8 bases, with 13 bases remaining between them. CDR1 is WNHNN and CDR2 is SYGVQD in the germline V gene (reference sequence).

This clone was observed a few times. The chain employs TRBV2 and TRBJ1-3; 9 nucleotides match TRBD1. Unmatched junction bases numbered 7, after V lost 6 bases and J lost 4 bases. Germline values: CDR1 SNHLY, CDR2 FYNNEI. The CDR3 totals 15 residues. The CDR3 reads CASRRDREAGNTIYF. In nucleotides, the CDR3 is TGTGCCAGCAGGAGGGACAGGGAGGCCGGAAACACCATATATTTT.

The rearrangement uses TRBV5-5 and TRBJ1-3; D is undetermined. CDR3 size: 16 residues. CDR1 SGHKS and CDR2 YYEKEE come from the germline V gene (reference sequence). Trimming took 2 bases from V and 0 from J, leaving 12 bases between them. The CDR3 loop reads CASSFDRPSSGNTIYF. DNA for the CDR3: TGTGCCAGCAGCTTTGATAGGCCTAGCTCTGGAAACACCATATATTTT.